The 32 T cell receptor beta chains given below trace back to one sample, sequenced in a study of blood T cell repertoires in COVID-19. Some clones are missing from TCRdb's copy, which holds only in-frame ones; the method was immunoSEQ multiplex PCR. The sample carries about 140,000 clones, roughly 88% recorded once. Specimen: peripheral blood. The receptors were gathered from a woman aged 50 to 60 with acute or convalescent COVID-19.

This clone was detected once. The rearrangement joins TRBV2 to TRBJ2-1; 9 nucleotides align to TRBD2. The CDR3 covers 16 residues. Germline trimming cut 2 bases from V and 0 bases from J; bases unmatched to any gene: 2. Per the germline V gene, CDR1 is SNHLY and CDR2 is FYNNEI. In DNA, the CDR3 is TGTGCCAGCAGTGAACTAGCGGGATACTCCTACAATGAGCAGTTCTTC. Translating it yields CASSELAGYSYNEQFF.

The V call is TRBV28, the J call TRBJ2-5; D is uncertain. The CDR3 totals 13 residues. The V end lost 7 bases, the J end lost 4 bases, and 13 bases lay between the germline ends. Germline V gene lookup returns CDR1 MDHEN and CDR2 SYDVKM. CDR3 region: CASTSEARETQYF. As DNA, the CDR3 is TGTGCCAGCACCAGCGAGGCCAGAGAGACCCAGTACTTC.

This clone was counted between two and nine times. The chain employs TRBV5-1 and TRBJ1-4; D remains ambiguous. Germline values: CDR1 SGHRS, CDR2 YFSETQ. The CDR3 covers 18 residues. V lost 1 base and J 7 bases, leaving 23 bases between the germline ends. The CDR3 loop is CASSLSGITVFNGEKLFF. For the CDR3, the DNA is TGCGCCAGCAGCTTGTCAGGCATAACAGTATTCAATGGTGAAAAACTGTTTTTT. Complete variable domain (other parts from reference TRBV5-1 and TRBJ1-4): KAGVTQTPRYLIKTRGQQVTLSCSPISGHRSVSWYQQTPGQGLQFLFEYFSETQRNKGNFPGRFSGRQFSNSRSEMNVSTLELGDSALYLCASSLSGITVFNGEKLFFGSGTQLSVL.

The chain joins TRBV30 to TRBJ1-1; D gene uncertain. Germline V gene lookup returns CDR1 GTSNPN and CDR2 SVGIG (reference sequence). The CDR3 has 16 amino acids. V dropped 6 bases and J dropped 1 base, with 21 bases sitting between them. DNA for the CDR3: TGTGCCTGCCAGCCGGGTGGTTTGGTTAGGAACACTGAAGCTTTCTTT. It is translated as CACQPGGLVRNTEAFF.

The rearrangement uses TRBV7-6 and TRBJ2-1; D may be TRBD2 (6 bases). Germline-derived CDR1 and CDR2 are SGHVS and FNYEAQ. CDR3 length: 14 residues. Trimming stripped 0 bases from V and 9 bases from J, with 12 bases between. The chain's CDR3 is CASSLAARGSEQFF. CDR3 nucleotide sequence: TGTGCCAGCAGCTTAGCAGCACGGGGGAGTGAGCAGTTCTTC.

The chain employs TRBV28 and TRBJ2-1; 8 nucleotides match TRBD2. With V trimmed by 7 bases and J by 7 bases, 9 bases remained unmatched. CDR1 is MDHEN, CDR2 SYDVKM, per germline. This CDR3 is built from 14 residues. CDR3: CASTLGLAANEQFF. The CDR3 DNA is TGTGCCAGCACCTTAGGACTAGCCGCGAATGAGCAGTTCTTC.

This rearrangement joins TRBV6-5 to TRBJ2-2; D might be TRBD2 (5 bases). The CDR3 contains 14 residues. Germline values: CDR1 MNHEY, CDR2 SVGAGI. The V and J ends lost 7 bases and 3 bases respectively, with 12 bases between them. CDR3 DNA: TGTGCCAGCAATCCGAGGGCCGACACCGGGGAGCTGTTTTTT. This encodes CASNPRADTGELFF.

The chain links TRBV7-2 to TRBJ2-1; 14 bases match TRBD2. Germline V gives CDR1 SGHTA, CDR2 FQGNSA. V gave up 1 base and J gave up 6 bases; unmatched junction bases: 2. The CDR3 is 16 residues long. CDR3 loop: CASSLETSGGANEQFF. DNA for the CDR3: TGTGCCAGCAGCTTAGAGACTAGCGGGGGGGCCAATGAGCAGTTCTTC.

V usage is TRBV28 and J usage is TRBJ1-2; tentative D call: TRBD1 (5 bases). The CDR3 loop spans 15 amino acids. The germline V gene encodes CDR1 MDHEN and CDR2 SYDVKM. The V and J ends lost 2 bases and 7 bases respectively, with 17 bases between them. CDR3 loop: CASSLVPGVQTGYTF. CDR3 DNA: TGTGCCAGCAGTTTAGTTCCGGGGGTCCAAACTGGCTACACCTTC.

This chain uses TRBV6-5 with TRBJ2-3; 7 bases are shared with TRBD2. J was trimmed by 2 bases and V by 0 bases; bases with no gene match: 5. The CDR3 has 16 amino acids. Germline CDR1 reads MNHEY; CDR2 reads SVGAGI. This CDR3 is CASSYSKRDYTDTQYF. In DNA, the CDR3 is TGTGCCAGCAGTTACTCGAAGCGGGACTACACAGATACGCAGTATTTT.

The rearrangement joins TRBV9 to TRBJ1-1; tentative D call: TRBD1 (5 bases). The CDR3 is 12 amino acids. V was cut by 2 bases and J by 10 bases, with 12 bases left in between. In germline, CDR1 is SGDLS, CDR2 YYNGEE. The DNA of the CDR3 is TGTGCCAGCAGCGTTCCCGGGGGGGTAGCTTTCTTT. This encodes CASSVPGGVAFF. Full variable domain (rest looked up from reference TRBV9 and TRBJ1-1): DSGVTQTPKHLITATGQRVTLRCSPRSGDLSVYWYQQSLDQGLQFLIQYYNGEERAKGNILERFSAQQFPDLHSELNLSSLELGDSALYFCASSVPGGVAFFGQGTRLTVV.

This clone was seen just once. The chain combines TRBV11-2 with TRBJ2-4; D is undetermined. The length of the CDR3 is 12 residues. The V gene lost 3 bases and the J gene lost 5 bases, with 5 bases spanning the gap. CDR1 is SGHAT, CDR2 FQNNGV, per germline. The CDR3, as DNA: TGTGCCAGCAGCTTCGAGCAAAACATTCAGTACTTC. It is translated as CASSFEQNIQYF.

The CDR3 DNA reads TGTGCCACCAGCAATCCGGGACAGGAGGCCAGAGCTAACTATGGCTACACCTTC. Amino acids: CATSNPGQEARANYGYTF. The V and J genes are TRBV15 and TRBJ1-2; 8 bases line up with TRBD1. This CDR3 contains 18 residues. V lost 4 bases to trimming and J lost 0 bases; unmatched junction nucleotides: 13. CDR1 and CDR2 from the germline V gene are LNHNV and YYDKDF (reference sequence).

The chain is built from TRBV18 and TRBJ2-5; a possible D gene is TRBD1 (6 bases). Germline V gene lookup returns CDR1 KGHSH and CDR2 LQKENI. CDR3 length: 14 residues. V lost 2 bases, J lost 4 bases, and 11 bases lay in between. CDR3 nucleotides: TGTGCCAGCTCACCAGAGTTACAGGGAGAGACCCAGTACTTC. This codes for CASSPELQGETQYF.

The chain couples TRBV7-2 to TRBJ2-2, with 8 bases matching TRBD1. Losses at the gene ends were 3 bases for V and 0 bases for J; bases not matched to a gene: 9. The length of the CDR3 is 18 residues. The V gene's germline CDR1 is SGHTA and CDR2 FQGNSA. In DNA, the CDR3 is TGTGCCAGCAGCTTCGGTCCGACGGACAGGGCGAACACCGGGGAGCTGTTTTTT. Amino acids: CASSFGPTDRANTGELFF.

CDR3 DNA: TGTGCCAGCACCCCGCCCCAGACAGTTAACTATGGCTACACCTTC. Its protein product is CASTPPQTVNYGYTF. The chain joins TRBV7-9 to TRBJ1-2; TRBD1 is a possible D gene (5 bases). CDR1 SEHNR and CDR2 FQNEAQ come from the germline V gene (reference sequence). The CDR3 totals 15 residues. V dropped 7 bases and J dropped 1 base, with 16 bases sitting between them.

V is TRBV7-8 and J is TRBJ1-1; 10 positions agree with TRBD1. The CDR3 contains 17 residues. The V and J ends lost 6 bases and 1 base, in that order; junction bases with no gene match: 11. Germline CDR1 SGHVS, CDR2 FQNEAQ. This chain's CDR3 is CASSYRRQGAPNTEAFF. CDR3 DNA: TGTGCCAGCAGTTATCGGAGACAGGGGGCTCCGAACACTGAAGCTTTCTTT.

The chain combines TRBV6-5 with TRBJ2-1; D gene unclear. Trimming left V 6 bases short and J 0 bases short, with 12 bases between. The CDR3 loop spans 15 amino acids. The germline V gene encodes CDR1 MNHEY and CDR2 SVGAGI. As DNA, the CDR3 is TGTGCCAGCAGAGTCACAGCTTACTCCTACAATGAGCAGTTCTTC. Translation gives CASRVTAYSYNEQFF.

The chain is built from TRBV19 and TRBJ2-5, with TRBD2 matching 8 bases. V trimming: 5 bases; J trimming: 5 bases; junction bases outside the gene matches: 7. CDR1 and CDR2 (germline): LNHDA, SQIVND (reference sequence). CDR3 size: 14 residues. CDR3 sequence: CASSRSGRTETQYF. DNA of the CDR3: TGTGCCAGTAGTCGAAGCGGGAGAACTGAGACCCAGTACTTC. Full variable domain (outside the CDR3, taken from reference TRBV19 and TRBJ2-5): DGGITQSPKYLFRKEGQNVTLSCEQNLNHDAMYWYRQDPGQGLRLIYYSQIVNDFQKGDIAEGYSVSREKKESFPLTVTSAQKNPTAFYLCASSRSGRTETQYFGPGTRLLVL.

The chain combines TRBV12-5 with TRBJ2-1; perhaps TRBD2 as D (6 bases). From germline, CDR1 is LGHNT and CDR2 FRNRAP. Trimming pared 7 bases from V and 0 bases from J, leaving 10 bases between. The CDR3 is 14 amino acids. The CDR3 spells CASAGGFSYNEQFF. The CDR3 nucleotides are TGTGCTAGTGCCGGGGGATTCTCCTACAATGAGCAGTTCTTC.

This chain uses TRBV12-3 or TRBV12-4 with TRBJ1-1, with D uncertain. Trimming pared 3 bases from V and 3 bases from J, leaving 8 bases between. This CDR3 region has 13 residues. The chain's CDR3 is CASSFGVDTEAFF. CDR3 sequence (DNA): TGTGCCAGCAGTTTCGGGGTCGACACTGAAGCTTTCTTT.

This chain joins TRBV11-1 and TRBJ1-1; TRBD1 agrees at 7 bases. The CDR3 consists of 13 residues. V lost 4 bases and J lost 4; bases outside the gene matches: 3. CDR1 is SGHAT, CDR2 FQDESV, per germline (reference sequence). This CDR3 is CASSSRGTTEAFF. The CDR3 DNA follows: TGTGCCAGCAGCTCCAGGGGGACCACTGAAGCTTTCTTT.

V usage is TRBV5-1 and J usage is TRBJ2-7; 10 bases agree with TRBD1. CDR1 is SGHRS and CDR2 is YFSETQ in the germline V gene. V trimming: 0 bases; J trimming: 7 bases; junction bases outside the gene matches: 10. The CDR3 extends over 16 amino acids. In DNA, the CDR3 is TGCGCCAGCAGCTTGGCGGGGACAGGGGCCATGCAAGAGCAGTACTTC. This gives the protein CASSLAGTGAMQEQYF. The whole variable domain, filled in from reference TRBV5-1 and TRBJ2-7, reads KAGVTQTPRYLIKTRGQQVTLSCSPISGHRSVSWYQQTPGQGLQFLFEYFSETQRNKGNFPGRFSGRQFSNSRSEMNVSTLELGDSALYLCASSLAGTGAMQEQYFGPGTRLTVT.

This rearrangement joins TRBV6-6 to TRBJ2-7, with 7 bases fitting TRBD2. Germline V gives CDR1 MNHNY, CDR2 SVGAGI (reference sequence). The CDR3 consists of 15 residues. The ends lost 1 base at V and 6 bases at J; junction bases unmatched: 9. CDR3 sequence: CASSYLTGRGSEQYF. DNA of the CDR3: TGTGCCAGCAGTTACTTGACGGGCCGCGGGAGCGAGCAGTACTTC.

The chain couples TRBV4-1 to TRBJ2-2; possible D gene TRBD1, 5 bases. Germline loops: CDR1 MGHRA, CDR2 YSYEKL. This CDR3 comprises 15 residues. The V end was cut by 1 base, the J end by 1 base, with 7 bases between. The CDR3 DNA reads as TGCGCCAGCAGCCAAGGACAGTTGAACACCGGGGAGCTGTTTTTT. It encodes CASSQGQLNTGELFF.

V gene TRBV27 combines with J gene TRBJ1-1, with D unresolved. Germline assignment: CDR1 MNHEY and CDR2 SMNVEV (reference sequence). Trimming took 2 bases from V and 3 from J, leaving 10 bases between them. This CDR3 region has 14 residues. This CDR3 reads CASSLEQLYTEAFF. The CDR3 DNA reads TGTGCCAGCAGTTTAGAACAGTTATACACTGAAGCTTTCTTT.

The chain carries TRBV5-1 and TRBJ1-6; possibly TRBD1 for D (6 bases). With 4 bases removed from V and 10 bases from J, the gap between germline ends came to 18 bases. The CDR3 is made up of 15 amino acids. Germline V gene lookup returns CDR1 SGHRS and CDR2 YFSETQ. The CDR3 protein is CASSGTVSGESPLHF. DNA for the CDR3: TGCGCCAGCAGCGGGACGGTCTCAGGGGAATCACCCCTCCACTTT.

The chain employs TRBV18 and TRBJ1-6; 10 positions agree with TRBD1. V shed 3 bases and J 5 bases; nucleotides not matched to a gene: 4. CDR1 and CDR2 (germline): KGHSH, LQKENI. The CDR3 covers 16 residues. The CDR3 protein is CASSPSGTGDNSPLHF. DNA of the CDR3: TGTGCCAGCTCACCGTCCGGGACAGGGGATAATTCACCCCTCCACTTT.

The chain is built from TRBV6-5 and TRBJ1-4; the D gene is possibly TRBD1 (6 bases). The ends were cut back, 6 bases at V and 7 bases at J, with 18 bases in the middle. The CDR3 length is 15 residues. CDR1 and CDR2 from the germline V gene are MNHEY and SVGAGI. The DNA for the CDR3 is TGTGCCAGCAGGCAAAAGCGGGACACTTCTGAAAAACTGTTTTTT. Residues: CASRQKRDTSEKLFF.

This clone was recorded once. The V and J genes are TRBV11-2 and TRBJ2-7; perhaps TRBD2 as D (7 bases). The CDR3 covers 15 residues. Germline lookup yields CDR1 SGHAT and CDR2 FQNNGV. V was clipped by 0 bases and J by 4 bases, with 13 bases between them. The DNA of the CDR3 is TGTGCCAGCAGCTTAGAGGGGGGGGCGCCTTACGAGCAGTACTTC. The encoded protein is CASSLEGGAPYEQYF.

The V and J genes are TRBV7-2 and TRBJ2-1; 9 nucleotides match TRBD2. The CDR3 has 17 amino acids. CDR1 SGHTA and CDR2 FQGNSA come from the germline V gene. V trimming: 5 bases; J trimming: 3 bases; junction bases outside the gene matches: 11. The CDR3 is CASSVNPSGIFYNEQFF. CDR3 in DNA: TGTGCCAGCAGCGTAAACCCTAGCGGGATCTTCTACAATGAGCAGTTCTTC.

This clone is a singleton in its sample. V gene TRBV29-1 combines with J gene TRBJ2-1; TRBD2 agrees at 10 bases. Losses at the gene ends were 3 bases for V and 3 bases for J; bases not matched to a gene: 8. The CDR3 length is 16 residues. Germline CDR1 reads SQVTM; CDR2 reads ANQGSEA. CDR3 DNA: TGCAGCGTTGAGGTACGGGGGACTAGCGTCTACAATGAGCAGTTCTTC. Protein: CSVEVRGTSVYNEQFF.